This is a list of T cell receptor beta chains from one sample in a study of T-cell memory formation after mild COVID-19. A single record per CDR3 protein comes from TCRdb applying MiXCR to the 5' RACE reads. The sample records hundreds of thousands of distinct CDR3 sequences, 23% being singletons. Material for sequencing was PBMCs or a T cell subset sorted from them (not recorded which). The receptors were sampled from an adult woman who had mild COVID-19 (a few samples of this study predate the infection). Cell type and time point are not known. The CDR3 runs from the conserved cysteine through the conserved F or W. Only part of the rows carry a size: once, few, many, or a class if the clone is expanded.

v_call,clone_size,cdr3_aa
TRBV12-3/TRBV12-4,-,CASSLQGAVLEKLFF
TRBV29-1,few,CSVESVGQGDHEQYF
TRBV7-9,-,CASSPGVGTYTDTQYF
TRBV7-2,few,CASSSVGADTQYF
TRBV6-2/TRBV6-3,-,CASSSGQFRSGANVLTF
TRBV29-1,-,CSYRGSSGNTIYF
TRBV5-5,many,CASSRTTGSEAFF
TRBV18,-,CASSPRGVTRLDTEAFF
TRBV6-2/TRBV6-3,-,CASSERGLWRAFYNSPLHF
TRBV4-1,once,CASTRLGGGEEAFF
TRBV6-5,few,CASSYVGGPNGGYTF